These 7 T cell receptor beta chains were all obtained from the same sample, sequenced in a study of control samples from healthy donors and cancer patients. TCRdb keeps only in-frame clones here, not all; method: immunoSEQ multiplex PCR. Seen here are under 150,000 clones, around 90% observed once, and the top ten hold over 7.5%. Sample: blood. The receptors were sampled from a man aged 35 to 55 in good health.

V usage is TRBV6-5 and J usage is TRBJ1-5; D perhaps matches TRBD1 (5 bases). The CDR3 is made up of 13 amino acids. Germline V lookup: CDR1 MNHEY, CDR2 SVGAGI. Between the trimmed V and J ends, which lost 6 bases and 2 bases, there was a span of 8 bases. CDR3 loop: CASSGQRNQPQHF. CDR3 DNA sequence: TGTGCCAGCAGCGGACAACGCAATCAGCCCCAGCATTTT.

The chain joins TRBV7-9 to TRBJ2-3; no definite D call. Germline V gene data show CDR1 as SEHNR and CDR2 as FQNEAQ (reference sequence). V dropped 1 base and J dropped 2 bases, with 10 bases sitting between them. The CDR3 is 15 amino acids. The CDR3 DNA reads TGTGCCAGCAGCTTAGTGATTATATCCACAGATACGCAGTATTTT. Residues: CASSLVIISTDTQYF. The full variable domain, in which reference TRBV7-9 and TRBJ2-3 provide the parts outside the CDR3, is DTGVSQNPRHKITKRGQNVTFRCDPISEHNRLYWYRQTLGQGPEFLTYFQNEAQLEKSRLLSDRFSAERPKGSFSTLEIQRTEQGDSAMYLCASSLVIISTDTQYFGPGTRLTVL.

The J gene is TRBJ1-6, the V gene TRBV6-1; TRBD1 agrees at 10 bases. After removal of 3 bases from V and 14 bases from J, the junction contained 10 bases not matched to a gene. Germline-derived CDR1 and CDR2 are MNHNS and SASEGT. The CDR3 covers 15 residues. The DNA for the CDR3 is TGTGCCAGCAGTGACGGGGACAGGGGCTTTGGGGCCCTCCACTTT. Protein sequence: CASSDGDRGFGALHF.

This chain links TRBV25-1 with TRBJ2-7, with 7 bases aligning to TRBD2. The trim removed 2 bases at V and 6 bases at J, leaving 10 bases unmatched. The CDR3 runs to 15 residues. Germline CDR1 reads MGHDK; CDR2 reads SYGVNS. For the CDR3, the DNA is TGTGCCAGCAGTGAAGGGGGGGTAGATTCGGCCGAGCAGTACTTC. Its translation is CASSEGGVDSAEQYF.

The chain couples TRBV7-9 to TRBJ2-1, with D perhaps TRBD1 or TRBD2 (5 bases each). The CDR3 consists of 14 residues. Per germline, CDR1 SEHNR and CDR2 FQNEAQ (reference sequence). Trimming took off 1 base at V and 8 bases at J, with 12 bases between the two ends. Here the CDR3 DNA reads TGTGCCAGCAGCTTAGATGGGGGTAGGTATGAGCAGTTCTTC. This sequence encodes CASSLDGGRYEQFF.

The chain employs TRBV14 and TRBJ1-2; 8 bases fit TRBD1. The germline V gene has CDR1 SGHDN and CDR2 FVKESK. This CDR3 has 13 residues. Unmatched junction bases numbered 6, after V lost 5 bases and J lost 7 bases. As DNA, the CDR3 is TGTGCCAGCAGCAGGACAGGGTTTGTTGGCTACACCTTC. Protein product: CASSRTGFVGYTF.

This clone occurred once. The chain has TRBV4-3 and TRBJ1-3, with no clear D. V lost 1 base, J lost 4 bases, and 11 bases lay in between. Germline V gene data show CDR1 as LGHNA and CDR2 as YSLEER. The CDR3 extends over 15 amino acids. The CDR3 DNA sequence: TGCGCCAGCAGCCAAGGTTCAGGCAGGGGAAACACCATATATTTT. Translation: CASSQGSGRGNTIYF.